This T cell receptor (beta chain) is drawn from a study of blood T cell repertoires in COVID-19 (dated by TCRdb to 2020 to 2021). Broadly, across the study: Samples from collaborators originated in the United States, Italy and Spain and spanned both the acute and convalescent phases of COVID-19. Subjects who had been exposed to COVID-19, were actively infected with it, or had recovered from it provided the deeply sampled blood TCRbeta repertoires that made up the dataset. Where available, HLA class I and class II types were obtained from metadata supplied by the sample provider rather than from assay-based typing. The repertoires were released in a freely available public database intended as a resource for research on the immune response to SARS-CoV-2. The material from the prospective study consisted of cDNA or gDNA derived from T cells, B-cell-depleted T cells, or PBMCs. Nearly every sample came with metadata listing a de-identified subject ID, COVID-19 status, age in years and sex. The samples were drawn from the first 160 participants of the ongoing ImmuneRACE study and from about 1,200 subjects provided by 6 global collaborators.

The investigation overall reported the following: The amount of clinical and demographic metadata varied by source and participant and was provided uncurated.

The immunoSEQ Assay, a bias-controlled multiplex PCR, was used to amplify TCRbeta CDR3 regions from genomic DNA. Per the source publication's procedure: The number of nucleated cells in each sample was estimated by amplification of reference gene primers within the assay. To quantify the absolute abundance of each unique TCRbeta CDR3 rearrangement, sequence reads were collapsed and filtered. For each sample, productive Simpson clonality was calculated as the square root of Simpson's diversity index across productive rearrangements. TCRdb carries this immuneACCESS record with in-frame sequences only. Its versions omit some clonotypes, under half of them owing to an unresolved V gene in the studies checked, with the rest unexplained. For V, J and clone size, that table is used; D and trimming come from the DNA. The sample profile shows around 380,000 clones; around 87% of them were found once. The ten top clones hold 1% to 1.5% of the sample.

This clone was counted once. It lacks a known antigen. Base quality data are lacking; no much larger clone is found one base away. Here V drops 1 base and J drops 2 bases, and the junction holds 5 bases not matched to any gene. From a lookup of the germline V gene (reference sequence), CDR1 and CDR2 are SEHNR and FQNEAQ. The cysteine opens and the phenylalanine closes a CDR3 of 16 amino acids. Only the CDR3 part of the read is kept: 48 bases, read in frame from the first base. In the prospective study, participants were about 18 to 100 years old, resided in 24 geographic areas of the United States, and were enrolled through a virtual design. Cohort assignment in the prospective study relied on participant-reported clinical history from a screening survey and a study questionnaire. Recovered participants in ImmuneRACE Cohort 3 were defined by two consecutive negative NP/OP PCR tests, clearance by a healthcare professional, or resolution of symptoms. Mobile phlebotomists in the prospective study collected whole blood, serum and a nasopharyngeal or oropharyngeal swab from every participant. Prospective study participants could optionally give additional blood draws and questionnaires over an approximately two-month period. Before DNA extraction, blood samples from the prospective study were shipped at room temperature or frozen.

The sample comprised PBMCs or T cells enriched from blood (not recorded which). The TCR comes from a man under 40 who had recovered from COVID-19. The chain uses TRBV7-9 and TRBJ2-3; the central 8 bases match TRBD1. The CDR3 corresponds to CASSLGTGGATDTQYF. The sequenced DNA is TGTGCCAGCAGCTTAGGAACAGGGGGAGCCACAGATACGCAGTATTTT.